This T cell receptor (beta chain) was recovered during a study of T cell changes during pregnancy in multiple sclerosis. The method was immunoSEQ multiplex PCR; TCRdb's version includes in-frame clones alone and lacks a portion of them. The sample lists over 65,000 clones, approximately 93% occurring once. The CDR3 totals 15 residues. CDR1 MDHEN and CDR2 SYDVKM come from the germline V gene. Trimming cost V 2 bases and J 2 bases, with 10 bases left between them. This clone was detected only a few times. The source was peripheral blood, collected in the first trimester of pregnancy. The J gene is TRBJ1-5, the V gene TRBV28; possible D gene TRBD1, 6 bases. The sequence was obtained from a female donor with multiple sclerosis, enrolled in a pregnancy study. As DNA, the CDR3 is TGTGCCAGCAGTTTAGAGGGGGTTCGCAATCAGCCCCAGCATTTT. It translates to CASSLEGVRNQPQHF. Complete variable domain (other parts from reference TRBV28 and TRBJ1-5): DVKVTQSSRYLVKRTGEKVFLECVQDMDHENMFWYRQDPGLGLRLIYFSYDVKMKEKGDIPEGYSVSREKKERFSLILESASTNQTSMYLCASSLEGVRNQPQHFGDGTRLSIL.